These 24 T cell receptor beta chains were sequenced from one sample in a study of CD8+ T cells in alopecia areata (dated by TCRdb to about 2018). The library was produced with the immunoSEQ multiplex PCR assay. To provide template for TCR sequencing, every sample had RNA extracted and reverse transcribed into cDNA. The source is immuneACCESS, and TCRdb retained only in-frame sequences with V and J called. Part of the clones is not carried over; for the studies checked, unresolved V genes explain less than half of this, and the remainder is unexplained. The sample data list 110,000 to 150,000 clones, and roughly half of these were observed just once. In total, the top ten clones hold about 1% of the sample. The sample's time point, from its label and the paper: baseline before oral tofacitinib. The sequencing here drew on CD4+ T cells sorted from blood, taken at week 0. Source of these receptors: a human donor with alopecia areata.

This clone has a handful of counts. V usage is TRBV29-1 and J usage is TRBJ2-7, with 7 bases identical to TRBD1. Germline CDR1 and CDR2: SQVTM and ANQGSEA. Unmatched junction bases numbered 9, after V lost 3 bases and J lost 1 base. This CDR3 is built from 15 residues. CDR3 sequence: CSVEDRQGSSYEQYF. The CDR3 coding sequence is TGCAGCGTTGAGGACCGACAGGGAAGTTCCTACGAGCAGTACTTC.

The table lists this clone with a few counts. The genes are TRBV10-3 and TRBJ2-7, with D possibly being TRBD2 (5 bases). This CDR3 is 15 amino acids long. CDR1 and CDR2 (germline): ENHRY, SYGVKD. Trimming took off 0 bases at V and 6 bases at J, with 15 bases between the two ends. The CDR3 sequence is CAISESEPLRGEQYF. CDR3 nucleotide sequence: TGTGCCATCAGTGAGTCCGAACCCCTACGGGGCGAGCAGTACTTC.

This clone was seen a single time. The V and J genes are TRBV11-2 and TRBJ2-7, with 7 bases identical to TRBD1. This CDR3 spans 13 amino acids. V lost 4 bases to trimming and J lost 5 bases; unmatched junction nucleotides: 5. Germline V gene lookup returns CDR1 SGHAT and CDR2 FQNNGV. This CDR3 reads CASSSRQGDEQYF. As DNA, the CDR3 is TGTGCCAGCAGCTCCCGACAGGGAGACGAGCAGTACTTC.

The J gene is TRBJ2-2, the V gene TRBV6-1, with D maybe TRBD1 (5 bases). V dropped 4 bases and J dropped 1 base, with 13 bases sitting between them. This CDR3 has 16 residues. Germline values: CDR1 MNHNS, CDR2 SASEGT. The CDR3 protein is CASSARAGRNTGELFF. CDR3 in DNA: TGTGCCAGCAGTGCTAGGGCAGGGCGGAACACCGGGGAGCTGTTTTTT.

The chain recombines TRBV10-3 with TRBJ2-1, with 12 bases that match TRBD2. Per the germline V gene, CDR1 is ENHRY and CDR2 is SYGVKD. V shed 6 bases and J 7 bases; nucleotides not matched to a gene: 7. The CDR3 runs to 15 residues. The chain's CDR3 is CAISRGLAGTNEQFF. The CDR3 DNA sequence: TGTGCCATCAGCCGCGGACTAGCGGGAACTAATGAGCAGTTCTTC.

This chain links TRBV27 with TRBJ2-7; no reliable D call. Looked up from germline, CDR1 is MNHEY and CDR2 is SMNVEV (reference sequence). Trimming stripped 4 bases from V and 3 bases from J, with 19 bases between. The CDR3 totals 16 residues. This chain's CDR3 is CASSSMTLTRFYEQYF. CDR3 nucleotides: TGTGCCAGCAGTTCAATGACCCTAACCCGTTTCTACGAGCAGTACTTC.

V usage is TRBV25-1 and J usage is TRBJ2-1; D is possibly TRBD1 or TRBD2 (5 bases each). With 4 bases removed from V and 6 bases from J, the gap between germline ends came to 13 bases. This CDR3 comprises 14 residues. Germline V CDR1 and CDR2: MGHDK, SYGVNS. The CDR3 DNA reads TGTGCCAGCAGTGTTCAGGGAGTCCTCAATGAGCAGTTCTTC. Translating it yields CASSVQGVLNEQFF. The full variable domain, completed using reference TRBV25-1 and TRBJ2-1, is EADIYQTPRYLVIGTGKKITLECSQTMGHDKMYWYQQDPGMELHLIHYSYGVNSTEKGDLSSESTVSRIRTEHFPLTLESARPSHTSQYLCASSVQGVLNEQFFGPGTRLTVL.

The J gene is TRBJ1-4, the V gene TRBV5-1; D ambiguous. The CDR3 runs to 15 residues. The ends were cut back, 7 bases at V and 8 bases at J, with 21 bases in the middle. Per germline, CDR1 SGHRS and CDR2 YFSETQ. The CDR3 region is CASSPTASLEEKLFF. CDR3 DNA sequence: TGCGCCAGCTCCCCTACGGCCTCCCTGGAGGAAAAACTGTTTTTT.

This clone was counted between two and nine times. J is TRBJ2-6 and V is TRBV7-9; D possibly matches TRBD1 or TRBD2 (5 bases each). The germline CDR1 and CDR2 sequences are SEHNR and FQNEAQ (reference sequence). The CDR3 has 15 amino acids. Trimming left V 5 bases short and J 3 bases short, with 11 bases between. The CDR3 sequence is CASSPGAFGANVLTF. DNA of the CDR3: TGTGCCAGCAGCCCCGGGGCATTTGGGGCCAACGTCCTGACTTTC.

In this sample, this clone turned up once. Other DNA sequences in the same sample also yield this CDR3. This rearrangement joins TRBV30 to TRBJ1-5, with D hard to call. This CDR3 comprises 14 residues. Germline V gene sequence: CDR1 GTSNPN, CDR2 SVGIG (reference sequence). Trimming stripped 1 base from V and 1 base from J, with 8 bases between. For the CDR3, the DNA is TGTGCCTGGAGTGGAACCGGGAGCAATCAGCCCCAGCATTTT. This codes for CAWSGTGSNQPQHF.

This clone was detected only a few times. The CDR3 coding sequence is TGCAGCGTTCCCAAAGGACAGGGGAACATTGAGCAGTTCTTC. It is translated as CSVPKGQGNIEQFF. V gene TRBV29-1 combines with J gene TRBJ2-1; TRBD1 matches at 9 bases. Losses at the gene ends were 5 bases for V and 9 bases for J; bases not matched to a gene: 11. Germline values: CDR1 SQVTM, CDR2 ANQGSEA. This CDR3 has 14 residues.

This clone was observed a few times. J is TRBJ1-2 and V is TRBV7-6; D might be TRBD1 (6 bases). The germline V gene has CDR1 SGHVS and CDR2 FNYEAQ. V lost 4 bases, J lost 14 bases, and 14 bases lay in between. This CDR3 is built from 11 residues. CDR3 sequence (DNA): TGTGCCAGCAGCTCCCGGGACACCTTTACCTTC. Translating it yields CASSSRDTFTF. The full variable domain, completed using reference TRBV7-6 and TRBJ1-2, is GAGVSQSPRYKVTKRGQDVALRCDPISGHVSLYWYRQALGQGPEFLTYFNYEAQQDKSGLPNDRFSAERPEGSISTLTIQRTEQRDSAMYRCASSSRDTFTFGSGTRLTVV.

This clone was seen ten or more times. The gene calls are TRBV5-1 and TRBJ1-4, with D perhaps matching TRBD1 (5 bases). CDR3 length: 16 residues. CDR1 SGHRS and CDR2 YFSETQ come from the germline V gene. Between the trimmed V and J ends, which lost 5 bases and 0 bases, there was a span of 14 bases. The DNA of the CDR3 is TGCGCCAGCAGTCAGACGACAGCTGCAACTAATGAAAAACTGTTTTTT. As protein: CASSQTTAATNEKLFF.

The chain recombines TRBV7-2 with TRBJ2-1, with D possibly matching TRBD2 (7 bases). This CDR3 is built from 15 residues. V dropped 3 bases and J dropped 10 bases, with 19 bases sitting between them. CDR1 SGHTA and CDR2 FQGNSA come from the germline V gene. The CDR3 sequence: CASSLGASGGFEQFF. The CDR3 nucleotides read TGTGCCAGCAGCTTGGGGGCTAGCGGAGGGTTCGAGCAGTTCTTC.

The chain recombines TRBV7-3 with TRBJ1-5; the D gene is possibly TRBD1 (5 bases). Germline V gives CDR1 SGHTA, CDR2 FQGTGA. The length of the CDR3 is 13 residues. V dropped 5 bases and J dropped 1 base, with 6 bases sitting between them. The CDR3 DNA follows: TGTGCCAGCAGCCCAGGGAGCAATCAGCCCCAGCATTTT. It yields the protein CASSPGSNQPQHF. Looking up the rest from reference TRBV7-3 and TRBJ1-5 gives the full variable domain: GAGVSQTPSNKVTEKGKYVELRCDPISGHTALYWYRQSLGQGPEFLIYFQGTGAADDSGLPNDRFFAVRPEGSVSTLKIQRTERGDSAVYLCASSPGSNQPQHFGDGTRLSIL.

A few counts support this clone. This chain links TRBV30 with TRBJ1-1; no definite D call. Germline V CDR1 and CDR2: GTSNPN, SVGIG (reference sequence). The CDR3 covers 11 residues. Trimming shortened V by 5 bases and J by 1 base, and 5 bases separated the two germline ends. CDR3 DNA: TGTGCCTGGGGCGGGAACACTGAAGCTTTCTTT. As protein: CAWGGNTEAFF.

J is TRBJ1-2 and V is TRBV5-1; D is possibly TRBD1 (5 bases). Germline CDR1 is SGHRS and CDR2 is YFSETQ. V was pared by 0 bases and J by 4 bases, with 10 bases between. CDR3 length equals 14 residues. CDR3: CASSLEQGTYGYTF. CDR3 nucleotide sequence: TGCGCCAGCAGCTTGGAGCAGGGCACCTATGGCTACACCTTC.

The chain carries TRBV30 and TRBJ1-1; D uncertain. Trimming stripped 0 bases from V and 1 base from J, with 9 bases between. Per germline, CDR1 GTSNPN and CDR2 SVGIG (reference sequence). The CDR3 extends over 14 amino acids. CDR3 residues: CAWSVLQKNTEAFF. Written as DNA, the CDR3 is TGTGCCTGGAGTGTACTGCAGAAGAACACTGAAGCTTTCTTT.

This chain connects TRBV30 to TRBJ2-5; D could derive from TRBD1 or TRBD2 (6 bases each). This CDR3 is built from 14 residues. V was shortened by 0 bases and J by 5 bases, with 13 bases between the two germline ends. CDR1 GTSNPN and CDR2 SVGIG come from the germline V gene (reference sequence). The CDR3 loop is CAWSVRGVRETQYF. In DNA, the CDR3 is TGTGCCTGGAGTGTAAGGGGGGTTCGGGAGACCCAGTACTTC.

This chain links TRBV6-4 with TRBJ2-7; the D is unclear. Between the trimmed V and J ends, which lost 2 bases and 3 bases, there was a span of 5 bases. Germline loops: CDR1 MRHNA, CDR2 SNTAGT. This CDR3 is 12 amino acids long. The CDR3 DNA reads TGTGCCAGCAGTGACCCCCGCTACGAGCAGTACTTC. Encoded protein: CASSDPRYEQYF.

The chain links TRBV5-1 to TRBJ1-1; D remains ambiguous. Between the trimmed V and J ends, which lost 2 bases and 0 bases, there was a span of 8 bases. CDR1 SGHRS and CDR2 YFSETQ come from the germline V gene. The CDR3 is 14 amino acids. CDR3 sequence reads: CASSFSDLNTEAFF. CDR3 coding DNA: TGCGCCAGCAGCTTCTCCGACCTGAACACTGAAGCTTTCTTT.

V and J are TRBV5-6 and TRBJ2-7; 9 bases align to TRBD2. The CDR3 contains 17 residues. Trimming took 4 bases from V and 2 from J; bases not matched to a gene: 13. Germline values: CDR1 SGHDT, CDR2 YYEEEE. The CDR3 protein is CASSRGAGSGGAYEQYF. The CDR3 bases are TGTGCCAGCAGCAGAGGTGCGGGTAGCGGGGGAGCCTACGAGCAGTACTTC.

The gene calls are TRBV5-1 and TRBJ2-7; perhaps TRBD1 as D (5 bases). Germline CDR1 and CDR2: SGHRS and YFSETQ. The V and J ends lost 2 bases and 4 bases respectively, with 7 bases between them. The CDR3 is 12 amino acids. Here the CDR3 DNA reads TGCGCCAGCAGCTTCGCAGGGTACGAGCAGTACTTC. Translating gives CASSFAGYEQYF.

CDR3: CASSLDLRQGAYEQYF. The CDR3 DNA reads as TGTGCCAGCAGCTTAGATTTAAGGCAGGGTGCGTACGAGCAGTACTTC. The chain employs TRBV11-2 and TRBJ2-7; the D gene is possibly TRBD1 (5 bases). The V gene's germline CDR1 is SGHAT and CDR2 FQNNGV. V was trimmed by 0 bases and J by 4 bases, leaving 16 bases between them. CDR3 length: 16 residues.